The next 21 T cell receptor beta chains were all read from a single sample in a study of OX40 agonist ivuxolimab in advanced cancers. The assay was immunoSEQ multiplex PCR, and TCRdb's table has in-frame clones only and misses some. The table lists 65,000 to 80,000 clones, 70% to 85% of them singletons, with around 0.5% in the top ten. The sequencing used CD4+ or CD8+ T cells sorted from blood, collected in a trial of the OX40 agonist ivuxolimab. These receptors were collected from an adult with an advanced solid tumor such as melanoma, head and neck, liver or kidney cancer.

The V call is TRBV5-4, the J call TRBJ1-2; D not certain. Germline V gene data show CDR1 as SGHNT and CDR2 as YYREEE (reference sequence). V lost 2 bases to trimming and J lost 6 bases, with 20 bases between them. This CDR3 region has 16 residues. This CDR3 reads CASSLGQAGRYDGYTF. The CDR3, as DNA: TGTGCCAGCAGCTTAGGGCAGGCGGGTCGATACGATGGCTACACCTTC. Based on the CDR3 plus reference TRBV5-4 and TRBJ1-2, the full variable domain is ETGVTQSPTHLIKTRGQQVTLRCSSQSGHNTVSWYQQALGQGPQFIFQYYREEENGRGNFPPRFSGLQFPNYSSELNVNALELDDSALYLCASSLGQAGRYDGYTFGSGTRLTVV.

In DNA, the CDR3 is TGCGCCAGCAGTCGAAGACTAGATATGATGTCTTATGAGCAGTTCTTC. This encodes CASSRRLDMMSYEQFF. This chain links TRBV23-1 with TRBJ2-1, with a weak D call TRBD2 (6 bases). TRBV23-1 is known as an ORF, though its function is uncertain. Trimming took 4 bases from V and 8 from J, leaving 21 bases between them. The CDR3 totals 16 residues.

The chain links TRBV9 to TRBJ2-5; maybe TRBD2 (5 bases). The CDR3 has 13 residues. Trimming pared 4 bases from V and 4 bases from J, leaving 11 bases between. CDR1 is SGDLS and CDR2 is YYNGEE in the germline V gene. This CDR3 is CASSLGMGETQYF. The CDR3 nucleotides are TGTGCCAGCAGCCTCGGGATGGGAGAGACCCAGTACTTC.

V and J are TRBV7-3 and TRBJ2-6; D is undetermined. Trimming pared 5 bases from V and 0 bases from J, leaving 17 bases between. Germline CDR1 and CDR2: SGHTA and FQGTGA. This CDR3 has 18 amino acids. CDR3 sequence (DNA): TGTGCCAGCAGCCCCCCGGTTAGACTTTTCTCTGGGGCCAACGTCCTGACTTTC. It translates to CASSPPVRLFSGANVLTF.

This clone was seen more than once but under ten times. The gene calls are TRBV4-3 and TRBJ2-7; D may correspond to TRBD1 or TRBD2 (5 bases each). The CDR3 runs 15 residues. V lost 1 base, J lost 3 bases, and 13 bases lay in between. Per the germline V gene, CDR1 is LGHNA and CDR2 is YSLEER. This chain's CDR3 is CASSQARDPRYEQYF. The CDR3 DNA reads TGCGCCAGCAGCCAAGCAAGGGACCCTCGCTACGAGCAGTACTTC.

The chain recombines TRBV30 with TRBJ2-5; possible D gene TRBD2, 5 bases. CDR1 and CDR2 from the germline V gene are GTSNPN and SVGIG (reference sequence). Trimming pared 0 bases from V and 5 bases from J, leaving 13 bases between. The CDR3 totals 14 residues. This CDR3 is CAWSVLGGPETQYF. CDR3 nucleotide sequence: TGTGCCTGGAGTGTACTAGGTGGGCCCGAGACCCAGTACTTC. The entire variable domain, with the rest obtained from reference TRBV30 and TRBJ2-5, is as follows: SQTIHQWPATLVQPVGSPLSLECTVEGTSNPNLYWYRQAAGRGLQLLFYSVGIGQISSEVPQNLSASRPQDRQFILSSKKLLLSDSGFYLCAWSVLGGPETQYFGPGTRLLVL.

This clone is a singleton in its sample. V and J are TRBV10-3 and TRBJ2-2, with D perhaps being TRBD1 or TRBD2 (5 bases each). In germline, CDR1 is ENHRY, CDR2 SYGVKD. There are 15 residues in the CDR3. V was trimmed by 5 bases and J by 1 base, leaving 11 bases between them. CDR3 nucleotide sequence: TGTGCCATCAGTACCGGGGCAGAGAACACCGGGGAGCTGTTTTTT. It encodes CAISTGAENTGELFF.

The CDR3, as DNA: TGTGCCACCAGCAGAGCCCCTGGCTCAGTAGAGACCCAGTACTTC. Translated: CATSRAPGSVETQYF. This chain joins TRBV15 and TRBJ2-5; D ambiguous. V shed 1 base and J shed 4 bases, with 13 bases lying between them. Germline V gives CDR1 LNHNV, CDR2 YYDKDF (reference sequence). The CDR3 totals 15 residues.

This chain joins TRBV19 and TRBJ1-4; maybe TRBD1 (6 bases). Trimming cost V 3 bases and J 7 bases, with 15 bases left between them. The germline V gene encodes CDR1 LNHDA and CDR2 SQIVND (reference sequence). The CDR3 spans 15 residues. CDR3 in DNA: TGTGCCAGTAGTATGGGGGCAGGGTTGGTTGAAAAACTGTTTTTT. This encodes CASSMGAGLVEKLFF.

The chain recombines TRBV5-5 with TRBJ2-2; 13 positions agree with TRBD2. Unmatched junction bases numbered 6, after V lost 4 bases and J lost 6 bases. Germline V CDR1 and CDR2: SGHKS, YYEKEE (reference sequence). This CDR3 spans 16 amino acids. CDR3 DNA: TGTGCCAGCAGCCCTAGGACTAGCGGGAGTTCCGGGGAGCTGTTTTTT. This gives the protein CASSPRTSGSSGELFF.

The chain recombines TRBV19 with TRBJ2-7; 8 nucleotides match TRBD1. The J segment lost 2 bases and the V segment lost 1 base, leaving 4 bases of the junction unmatched. Per germline, CDR1 LNHDA and CDR2 SQIVND (reference sequence). The CDR3 spans 15 residues. The CDR3 region has the DNA TGTGCCAGTAGTATAGGACAGGGGAGTACCTACGAGCAGTACTTC. It is translated as CASSIGQGSTYEQYF.

The V and J genes are TRBV5-8 and TRBJ1-6; 8 nucleotides align to TRBD1. With V trimmed by 2 bases and J by 13 bases, 20 bases remained unmatched. The CDR3 is 18 amino acids. Germline lookup yields CDR1 SGHTS and CDR2 YDEGEE. The CDR3 sequence is CASSFGQGVDLMAGPLHF. The CDR3 DNA sequence: TGTGCCAGCAGCTTTGGACAGGGTGTAGACCTTATGGCCGGGCCCCTCCACTTT.

The V and J genes are TRBV11-2 and TRBJ2-2, with D possibly being TRBD1 or TRBD2 (5 bases each). The CDR3 spans 14 residues. V was shortened by 8 bases and J by 6 bases, with 16 bases between the two germline ends. Germline loops: CDR1 SGHAT, CDR2 FQNNGV. In DNA, the CDR3 is TGTGCCAGCCGGCCGACTCTGGGGGCCGGGGAGCTGTTTTTT. Protein product: CASRPTLGAGELFF.

The V call is TRBV10-2, the J call TRBJ2-7; perhaps TRBD1 as D (5 bases). V was pared by 6 bases and J by 1 base, with 10 bases between. Germline V gives CDR1 WSHSY, CDR2 SAAADI. This CDR3 has 13 residues. DNA for the CDR3: TGCGCCAGCAGCCAAGACAGATCCTACGAGCAGTACTTC. It codes for CASSQDRSYEQYF.

The rearrangement uses TRBV7-9 and TRBJ1-1; no definite D call. This CDR3 has 13 residues. CDR1 is SEHNR, CDR2 FQNEAQ, per germline (reference sequence). Trimming pared 6 bases from V and 0 bases from J, leaving 8 bases between. Here the CDR3 reads CASRPKVNTEAFF. CDR3 DNA: TGTGCCAGCAGACCGAAGGTGAACACTGAAGCTTTCTTT.

This sequence joins TRBV30 and TRBJ1-5; D is perhaps TRBD1 (5 bases). The germline gives CDR1 GTSNPN, CDR2 SVGIG (reference sequence). This CDR3 comprises 13 residues. V lost 5 bases and J lost 0, with 8 bases in between. CDR3 amino acids: CAWAGDSNQPQHF. In nucleotides, the CDR3 is TGTGCCTGGGCGGGGGATAGCAATCAGCCCCAGCATTTT.

The chain combines TRBV10-3 with TRBJ1-3; D call uncertain. The ends were cut back, 1 base at V and 0 bases at J, with 7 bases in the middle. CDR1 ENHRY and CDR2 SYGVKD come from the germline V gene. The CDR3 spans 15 residues. This CDR3 reads CAISEFPGSGNTIYF. CDR3 bases: TGTGCCATCAGTGAGTTTCCGGGCTCTGGAAACACCATATATTTT.

The J gene is TRBJ1-5, the V gene TRBV6-5; D gene uncertain. Germline CDR1 reads MNHEY; CDR2 reads SVGAGI. The CDR3 runs to 15 residues. V was pared by 0 bases and J by 6 bases, with 12 bases between. CDR3 DNA sequence: TGTGCCAGCAGTTACTCGAGTGGCAGTGGTCAGCCCCAGCATTTT. As protein: CASSYSSGSGQPQHF.

This clone was found a few times. V usage is TRBV7-9 and J usage is TRBJ2-1, with TRBD2 matching over 9 bases. Germline lookup yields CDR1 SEHNR and CDR2 FQNEAQ (reference sequence). This CDR3 has 15 residues. V lost 3 bases to trimming and J lost 7 bases; unmatched junction nucleotides: 7. The CDR3 region is CASSLRGGPENEQFF. For the CDR3, the DNA is TGTGCCAGCAGCTTGCGGGGGGGGCCTGAGAATGAGCAGTTCTTC.

The V and J genes are TRBV5-1 and TRBJ2-7; 7 bases map to TRBD1. Germline V gives CDR1 SGHRS, CDR2 YFSETQ. V was pared by 0 bases and J by 0 bases, with 3 bases of the junction left unmatched. This CDR3 is 15 amino acids long. Here the CDR3 DNA reads TGCGCCAGCAGCTTGGCAGGGGGAACCTCCTACGAGCAGTACTTC. As protein: CASSLAGGTSYEQYF.

The V gene is TRBV7-2, the J gene TRBJ1-4; TRBD1 might be the D (5 bases). Trimming took off 5 bases at V and 8 bases at J, with 15 bases between the two ends. This CDR3 contains 14 residues. Germline V gene lookup returns CDR1 SGHTA and CDR2 FQGNSA. CDR3 DNA sequence: TGTGCCAGCAGCCCCCGGAAAGGGACCGAAAAACTGTTTTTT. Translating gives CASSPRKGTEKLFF.